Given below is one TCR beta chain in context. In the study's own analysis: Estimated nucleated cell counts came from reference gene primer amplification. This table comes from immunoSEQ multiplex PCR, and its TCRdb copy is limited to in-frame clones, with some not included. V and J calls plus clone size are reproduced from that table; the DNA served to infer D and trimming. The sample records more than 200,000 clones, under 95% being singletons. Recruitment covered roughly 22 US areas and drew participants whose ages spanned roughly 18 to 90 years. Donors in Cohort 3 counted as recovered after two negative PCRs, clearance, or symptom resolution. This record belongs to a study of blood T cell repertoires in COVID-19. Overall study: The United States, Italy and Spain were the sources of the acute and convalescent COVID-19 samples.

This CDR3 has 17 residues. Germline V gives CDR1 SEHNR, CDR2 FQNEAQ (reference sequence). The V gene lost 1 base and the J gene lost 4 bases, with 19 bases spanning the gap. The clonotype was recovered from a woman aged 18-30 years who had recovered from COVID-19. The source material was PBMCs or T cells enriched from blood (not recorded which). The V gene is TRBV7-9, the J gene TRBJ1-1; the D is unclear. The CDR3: CASSLGAAQTWSTEAFF. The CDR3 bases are TGTGCCAGCAGCTTAGGTGCGGCCCAAACTTGGAGCACTGAAGCTTTCTTT. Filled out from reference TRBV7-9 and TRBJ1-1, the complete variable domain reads DTGVSQNPRHKITKRGQNVTFRCDPISEHNRLYWYRQTLGQGPEFLTYFQNEAQLEKSRLLSDRFSAERPKGSFSTLEIQRTEQGDSAMYLCASSLGAAQTWSTEAFFGQGTRLTVV.